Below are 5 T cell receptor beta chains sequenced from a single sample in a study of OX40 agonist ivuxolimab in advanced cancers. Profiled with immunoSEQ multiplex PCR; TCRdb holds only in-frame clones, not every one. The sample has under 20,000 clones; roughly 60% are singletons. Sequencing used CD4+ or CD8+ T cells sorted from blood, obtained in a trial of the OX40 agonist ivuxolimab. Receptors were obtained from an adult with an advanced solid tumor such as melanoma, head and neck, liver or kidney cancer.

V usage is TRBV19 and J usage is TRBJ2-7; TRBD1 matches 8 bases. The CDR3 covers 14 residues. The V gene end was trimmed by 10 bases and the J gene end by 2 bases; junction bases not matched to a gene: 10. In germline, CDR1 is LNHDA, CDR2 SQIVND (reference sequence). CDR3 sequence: CATGYATGAYEQYF. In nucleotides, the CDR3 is TGTGCCACCGGCTATGCGACAGGGGCCTACGAGCAGTACTTC.

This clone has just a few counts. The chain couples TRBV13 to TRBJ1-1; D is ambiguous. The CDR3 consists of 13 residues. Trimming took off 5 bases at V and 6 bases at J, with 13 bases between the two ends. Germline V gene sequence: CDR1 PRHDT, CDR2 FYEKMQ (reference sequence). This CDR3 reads CASSPFGRAEAFF. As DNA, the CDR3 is TGTGCCAGCAGCCCTTTCGGACGGGCTGAAGCTTTCTTT. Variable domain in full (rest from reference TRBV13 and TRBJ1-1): AAGVIQSPRHLIKEKRETATLKCYPIPRHDTVYWYQQGPGQDPQFLISFYEKMQSDKGSIPDRFSAQQFSDYHSELNMSSLELGDSALYFCASSPFGRAEAFFGQGTRLTVV.

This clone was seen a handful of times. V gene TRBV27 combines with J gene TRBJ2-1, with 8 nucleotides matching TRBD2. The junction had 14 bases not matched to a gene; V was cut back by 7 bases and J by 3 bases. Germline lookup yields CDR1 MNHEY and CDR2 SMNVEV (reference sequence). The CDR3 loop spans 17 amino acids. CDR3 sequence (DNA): TGTGCCAGCACCCCTCTGGGAAGGCGGGGGGTCTACAATGAGCAGTTCTTC. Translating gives CASTPLGRRGVYNEQFF.

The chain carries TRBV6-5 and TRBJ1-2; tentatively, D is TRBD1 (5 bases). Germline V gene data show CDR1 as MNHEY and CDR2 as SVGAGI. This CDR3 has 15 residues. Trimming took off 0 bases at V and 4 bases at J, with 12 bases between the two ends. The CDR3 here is CASSYSIQGGYGYTF. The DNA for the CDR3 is TGTGCCAGCAGTTACTCTATCCAGGGTGGCTATGGCTACACCTTC.

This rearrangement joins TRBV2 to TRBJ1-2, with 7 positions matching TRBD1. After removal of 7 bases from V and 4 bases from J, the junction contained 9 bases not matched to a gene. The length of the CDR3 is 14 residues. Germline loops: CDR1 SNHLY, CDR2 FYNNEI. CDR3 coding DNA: TGTGCCAGCACCGGGACAGCAAGTCTCTATGGCTACACCTTC. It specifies CASTGTASLYGYTF.